Each of the 4 T cell receptor beta chains below was sequenced from the same sample in a study of radiotherapy plus CTLA-4 blockade in lung cancer. Here immunoSEQ multiplex PCR was the method, and the copy in TCRdb shows in-frame clones only, minus some. The sample lists some 110,000 clones, around 75% occurring once. This material consisted of peripheral blood, taken from a patient treated with radiotherapy plus ipilimumab. The receptors come from a human donor with non-small cell lung cancer who had a partial response to radiotherapy plus ipilimumab.

This chain connects TRBV7-9 to TRBJ1-2; a weak D match, TRBD1 (6 bases). Trimming stripped 1 base from V and 4 bases from J, with 13 bases between. This CDR3 contains 15 residues. Germline CDR1 reads SEHNR; CDR2 reads FQNEAQ (reference sequence). The DNA of the CDR3 is TGTGCCAGCAGCTTAGACGCCGGGACACCCTATGGCTACACCTTC. It encodes CASSLDAGTPYGYTF.

The chain employs TRBV27 and TRBJ2-1; possibly TRBD2 for D (6 bases). The germline gives CDR1 MNHEY, CDR2 SMNVEV (reference sequence). V lost 0 bases and J lost 8, with 20 bases in between. This CDR3 comprises 17 residues. CDR3 sequence reads: CASSLSLADPRGDEQFF. In DNA form, the CDR3 reads TGTGCCAGCAGTTTATCGTTAGCGGATCCAAGAGGGGATGAGCAGTTCTTC.

This clone was counted a single time. The V and J genes are TRBV6-1 and TRBJ1-5; D gene unclear. Trimming cost V 3 bases and J 6 bases, with 6 bases left between them. The CDR3 contains 12 residues. Germline CDR1 reads MNHNS; CDR2 reads SASEGT. The DNA of the CDR3 is TGTGCCAGCAGTGACCAGGTTCAGCCCCAGCATTTT. Its protein is CASSDQVQPQHF.

The sample holds a few counts of this clone. The chain has TRBV19 and TRBJ1-2, with TRBD1 matching over 9 bases. In germline, CDR1 is LNHDA, CDR2 SQIVND (reference sequence). V lost 5 bases, J lost 8 bases, and 6 bases stayed unmatched. This CDR3 region has 13 residues. In DNA, the CDR3 is TGTGCCAGTAGTTCAACAGGGGGCTCCGGCTACACCTTC. Protein product: CASSSTGGSGYTF. Complete variable domain (other parts from reference TRBV19 and TRBJ1-2): DGGITQSPKYLFRKEGQNVTLSCEQNLNHDAMYWYRQDPGQGLRLIYYSQIVNDFQKGDIAEGYSVSREKKESFPLTVTSAQKNPTAFYLCASSSTGGSGYTFGSGTRLTVV.